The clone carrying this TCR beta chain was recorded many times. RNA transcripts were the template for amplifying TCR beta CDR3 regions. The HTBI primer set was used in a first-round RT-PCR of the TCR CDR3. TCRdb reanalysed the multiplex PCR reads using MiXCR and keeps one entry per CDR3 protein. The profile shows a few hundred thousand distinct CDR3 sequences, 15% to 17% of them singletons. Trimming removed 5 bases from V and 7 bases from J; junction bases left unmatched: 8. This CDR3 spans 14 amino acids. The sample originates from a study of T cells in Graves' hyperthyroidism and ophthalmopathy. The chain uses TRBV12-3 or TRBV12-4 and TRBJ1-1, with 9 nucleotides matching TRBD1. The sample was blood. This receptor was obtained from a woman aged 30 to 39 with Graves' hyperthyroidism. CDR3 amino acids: CASSLQQGAVEAFF. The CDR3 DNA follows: TGTGCCAGCAGTCTCCAACAGGGGGCAGTTGAAGCTTTCTTT.